A single TCR beta chain is shown here with its context. Its antigen is still unknown. Only in-frame clones appear in the TCRdb table, and some are missing; sequencing was by immunoSEQ multiplex PCR. The table includes approximately 60,000 clones, roughly 86% detected once. The nonmyeloablative bone marrow transplants came from related graft donors, with transient mixed chimerism. Thawed PBMCs were FACS-sorted into unstimulated CD4+CD25+CD127- regulatory T cells, CD4+CD25- non-regulatory cells, CD4 and CD8 cells. CDR1 is LNHDA and CDR2 is SQIVND in the germline V gene (reference sequence). Germline trimming cut 2 bases from V and 7 bases from J; bases unmatched to any gene: 23. The CDR3 is 20 amino acids. The data were obtained in a study of Tregs in tolerant kidney transplant recipients. Study results and limitations: Tolerant patients' donor-specific Tregs expanded beyond overall Tregs, suggesting antigen-driven growth.

V is TRBV19 and J is TRBJ2-3; 8 bases map to TRBD1. The source was CD4+ T cells from blood (PBMCs), collected 6 months after the transplant. The source of this sequence is a human patient who received a combined kidney and bone marrow transplant. Some T cells may possibly be graft donor cells. CDR3 region: CASSIHPGQARPPDTHTQYF. The CDR3 DNA sequence: TGTGCCAGTAGTATACACCCGGGACAGGCACGTCCACCCGACACGCATACGCAGTATTTT.